This is a list of T cell receptor beta chains from one sample in a study of control samples from healthy donors and cancer patients. TCRdb's copy holds only in-frame clones and misses some; the assay was immunoSEQ multiplex PCR. The sample carries 160,000 or so clones, roughly 90% recorded once. The material sequenced was blood. These receptors all stem from a woman under 40 in good health. The CDR3 runs from the conserved cysteine through the conserved F or W. The order of the fields is V gene, D gene, clone size, J gene, CDR3 DNA, CDR3 protein. D genes are given only for firm matches. Not every row has a clone size; where given, it reads once, few, many or a size class.

TRBV28	TRBD2	NA	TRBJ2-7	TGTGCCAGCACCCCGGGAGGAAACTACGAGCAGTACTTC	CASTPGGNYEQYF
TRBV15	NA	NA	TRBJ1-1	TGTGCCACCAGCAGAGATAGCTCAGGGAATACTGAAGCTTTCTTT	CATSRDSSGNTEAFF
TRBV6-2/TRBV6-3	TRBD2	NA	TRBJ2-1	TGTGCCAGCAGTTACGGGGCTAGCGGGAGGGTCCCCGACAATGAGCTGTTCTTC	CASSYGASGRVPDNELFF
TRBV7-8	NA	NA	TRBJ1-1	TGTGCCAGCAGCTTAAGGGGCGGGGCAGGAGAGGACACTGAAGCTTTCTTT	CASSLRGGAGEDTEAFF
TRBV7-2	NA	NA	TRBJ2-5	TGTGCCAGCAGCACCGTGGGGAGCGCCTCGGGGACCCAGTACTTC	CASSTVGSASGTQYF
TRBV28	NA	NA	TRBJ2-5	TGTGCCAGCAGAGGGACAAACAAAGAGACCCAGTACTTC	CASRGTNKETQYF
TRBV4-3	NA	NA	TRBJ2-3	TGCGCCAGCAGCCAAGAGGAAAGGACAGATACGCAGTATTTT	CASSQEERTDTQYF
TRBV3-1/TRBV3-2	TRBD2	NA	TRBJ2-1	TGTGCCAGCAGCCAAGCCGGAGGTGGGGCTAGCGGACGAAATGAGCAGTTCTTC	CASSQAGGGASGRNEQFF
TRBV9	NA	NA	TRBJ2-1	TGTGCCAGCGCTAGCTCCTACAATGAGCAGTTCTTC	CASASSYNEQFF
TRBV5-6	NA	once	TRBJ1-2	TGTGCCAGCAGCTTGGTCTCGGGGCTAAACTATGGCTACACCTTC	CASSLVSGLNYGYTF
TRBV6-5	TRBD1	NA	TRBJ2-3	TGTGCCAGCAGGGCTGGACAGGGGCCGACAGATACGCAGTATTTT	CASRAGQGPTDTQYF
TRBV5-6	TRBD2	NA	TRBJ2-5	TGTGCCAGCAGCTCCGGGACTAGAGGAGAGACCCAGTACTTC	CASSSGTRGETQYF
TRBV7-6	TRBD1	once	TRBJ2-3	TGTGCCAGCAGTTCCGGACAGGGCTTGCGGAGTGGGGCTAGCACAGATACGCAGTATTTT	CASSSGQGLRSGASTDTQYF
TRBV12-3/TRBV12-4	NA	NA	TRBJ1-2	TGTGCCAGCAGCCCCGGGGCTAACTATGGCTACACCTTC	CASSPGANYGYTF
TRBV18	NA	NA	TRBJ2-1	TGTGCCAGCTCACCAGGAATAGCTACCCACAATGAGCAGTTCTTC	CASSPGIATHNEQFF
TRBV6-5	NA	NA	TRBJ1-2	TGTGCCAGCCGGACAGCCTGGTTTGGCTACACCTTC	CASRTAWFGYTF
TRBV5-1	TRBD2	NA	TRBJ2-5	TGCGCCAGCAGGGAAAGGACTAGCGGCCTCCAAGAGACCCAGTACTTC	CASRERTSGLQETQYF
TRBV19	TRBD1	NA	TRBJ1-1	TGTGCCAGTAGTCGGACAGGGGGCTTGAACACTGAAGCTTTCTTT	CASSRTGGLNTEAFF
TRBV14	TRBD1	NA	TRBJ2-7	TGTGCCAGCAGCCAAGGGGGACAGGGCTACGAGCAGTACTTC	CASSQGGQGYEQYF
TRBV6-5	TRBD1	once	TRBJ2-5	TGTGCCAGCAGGAGACAGGGGAGCGAGACCCAGTACTTC	CASRRQGSETQYF
TRBV4-2	NA	once	TRBJ2-7	TGTGCCAGCAGCCACCGGGGACCCCAGGAGCAGTACTTC	CASSHRGPQEQYF
TRBV28	TRBD1	NA	TRBJ1-5	TGTGCCAGCAGAAAAGGGGGCGCGAGCAATCAGCCCCAGCATTTT	CASRKGGASNQPQHF
TRBV30	TRBD1	once	TRBJ1-3	TGTGCCTGGAGTCGGACAGGGAGACCTGGAAACACCATATATTTT	CAWSRTGRPGNTIYF
TRBV28	TRBD1	NA	TRBJ1-4	TGTGCCAGCAGTCTACTGACAGGGGTGGGCGAAAAACTGTTTTTT	CASSLLTGVGEKLFF
TRBV27	NA	NA	TRBJ2-2	TGTGCCAGCAGTGACCACACCGGGGAGCTGTTTTTT	CASSDHTGELFF
TRBV28	TRBD1	NA	TRBJ2-1	TGTGCCAGCAGTCCTCATACAGGGGATCTGGTGAGGAATGAGCAGTTCTTC	CASSPHTGDLVRNEQFF
TRBV5-4	TRBD2	NA	TRBJ2-6	TGTGCCAGCAGCCCTAGCGGGAGGAGCTCTGGGGCCAACGTCCTGACTTTC	CASSPSGRSSGANVLTF
TRBV2	NA	NA	TRBJ1-4	TGTGCCAGCACTAATGGAGCGGCGGCTAATGAAAAACTGTTTTTT	CASTNGAAANEKLFF
TRBV19	NA	few	TRBJ2-7	TGTGCCAGTAGTATCACCCTAATCCAGGTCTACGAGCAGTACTTC	CASSITLIQVYEQYF
TRBV30	NA	NA	TRBJ1-1	TGTGCCTGGAGTTCAGGGGATGGCACTGAAGCTTTCTTT	CAWSSGDGTEAFF
TRBV18	TRBD2	once	TRBJ2-7	TGTGCCAGCTCACTAGGACTAGCGAACGAGCAGTACTTC	CASSLGLANEQYF
TRBV13	NA	NA	TRBJ1-1	TGTGCCAGCAGCTTCCGGGGAGCGGACACTGAAGCTTTCTTT	CASSFRGADTEAFF
TRBV5-1	NA	NA	TRBJ2-1	TGCGCCAGCAGCAGAATCTCGGATGCCGAGCAGTTCTTC	CASSRISDAEQFF
TRBV5-1	TRBD1	NA	TRBJ2-5	TGCGCCAGCAGCCCCGGGACAGGGGGGAGTGGCCAGTACTTC	CASSPGTGGSGQYF
TRBV7-2	NA	NA	TRBJ1-5	TGTGCCAGCAGCCCAGGGATGGGCAATCAGCCCCAGCATTTT	CASSPGMGNQPQHF
TRBV12-3/TRBV12-4	NA	NA	TRBJ2-3	TGTGCCAGCAGTTTACTGGGAGGAGATACGCAGTATTTT	CASSLLGGDTQYF
TRBV4-3	TRBD1	NA	TRBJ1-2	TGCGCCAGCAGCCAAGACTCAGGGGGAGACTATGGCTACACCTTC	CASSQDSGGDYGYTF
TRBV7-8	TRBD2	NA	TRBJ2-5	TGTGCCAGCAGCTTAGGGCCTAGCGGGAGTGTAGAGACCCAGTACTTC	CASSLGPSGSVETQYF
TRBV7-3	TRBD2	once	TRBJ2-3	TGTGCCAGCAGCTTAGTGGGCGGGAGGGCCACAGATACGCAGTATTTT	CASSLVGGRATDTQYF
TRBV18	TRBD1	once	TRBJ2-3	TGTGCCAGCTCCTGGACAGGGAGCACAGATACGCAGTATTTT	CASSWTGSTDTQYF
TRBV4-1	NA	NA	TRBJ2-6	TGCGCCAGCAGCCAAGGGGAACAGACCTCTGGGGCCAACGTCCTGACTTTC	CASSQGEQTSGANVLTF
TRBV12-3/TRBV12-4	NA	NA	TRBJ2-1	TGTGCCAGCCGGCTGACACGCTACAATGAGCAGTTCTTC	CASRLTRYNEQFF
TRBV30	NA	once	TRBJ2-1	TGTGCCTGGAGTTCAGCAGGGTCGGGCCTCAATGAGCAGTTCTTC	CAWSSAGSGLNEQFF
TRBV27	NA	NA	TRBJ1-1	TGTGCCAGCAGTTTCGGCACTGAAGCTTTCTTT	CASSFGTEAFF
TRBV29-1	TRBD2	NA	TRBJ2-1	TGCAGCGTCCGCGGACTAGCGGGTGCTAGTGAGCAGTTCTTC	CSVRGLAGASEQFF
TRBV28	TRBD1	NA	TRBJ1-2	TGTGCCAGCAGTCCCCATTCTCCGATTTTGGCAGGGGGCATGGGATATGGCTACACCTTC	CASSPHSPILAGGMGYGYTF
TRBV7-8	TRBD2	NA	TRBJ2-1	TGTGCCAGCAGCTTAGGGGCCTCGGTAGCGGGCTCCTACAATGAGCAGTTCTTC	CASSLGASVAGSYNEQFF
TRBV21-1	NA	NA	TRBJ1-1	NA	CASSKDVGVGAFF
TRBV2	TRBD1	NA	TRBJ2-2	TGTGCCAGCACCCCTGACAGGGGGAACACCGGGGAGCTGTTTTTT	CASTPDRGNTGELFF
TRBV19	TRBD2	NA	TRBJ2-1	TGTGCCACTGACCCCCAACCGGGACTAGCGGGTCGCAGCTCCTACAATGAGCAGTTCTTC	CATDPQPGLAGRSSYNEQFF